What follows are 16 T cell receptor beta chains derived from one specimen sequenced in a study of lymphopenia after photon versus proton radiotherapy. Sequencing was performed with immunoSEQ multiplex PCR; in TCRdb, only in-frame clones are kept and a portion is missing. Of about 40,000 clones in the sample, more than 70% were seen once. This material consisted of peripheral blood, taken from a patient treated with photon-based radiotherapy. Receptors originate from a man aged 45-60 years with gastric cancer.

The chain has TRBV18 and TRBJ2-7; 16 nucleotides match TRBD2. This CDR3 is 17 amino acids long. The germline V gene has CDR1 KGHSH and CDR2 LQKENI. V was pared by 2 bases and J by 2 bases, with 3 bases of the junction left unmatched. Written as DNA, the CDR3 is TGTGCCAGCTCACCATCGGGACTAGCGGGAGGGACCTACGAGCAGTACTTC. Protein sequence: CASSPSGLAGGTYEQYF.

This chain uses TRBV19 with TRBJ2-4; 10 bases match TRBD2. V lost 1 base, J lost 0 bases, and 9 bases stayed unmatched. Germline CDR1 is LNHDA and CDR2 is SQIVND (reference sequence). This CDR3 has 19 amino acids. CDR3 bases: TGTGCCAGTAGTATAGGGGGAGGACTAGCGGACCTAGCCAAAAACATTCAGTACTTC. Translating gives CASSIGGGLADLAKNIQYF.

The DNA for the CDR3 is TGCGCCAGCAGTCAATCGGACAGGGAACGATTCACCTACGAGCAGTACTTC. This translates into CASSQSDRERFTYEQYF. The genes are TRBV23-1 and TRBJ2-5, with 8 bases matching TRBD1. The J call may be wrong; the DNA end is better matched by TRBJ2-7. TRBV23-1 is reported as an ORF; its role is uncertain. This CDR3 region has 17 residues.

The chain joins TRBV25-1 to TRBJ1-1; 8 bases are a match to TRBD1. Germline trimming cut 2 bases from V and 4 bases from J; bases unmatched to any gene: 3. The CDR3 consists of 14 residues. CDR1 is MGHDK and CDR2 is SYGVNS in the germline V gene. CDR3 sequence (DNA): TGTGCCAGCAGTGAAACCGACAGGGGCACTGAAGCTTTCTTT. Its protein is CASSETDRGTEAFF.

The chain links TRBV14 to TRBJ2-3; maybe TRBD2 (6 bases). This CDR3 contains 15 residues. Trimming pared 4 bases from V and 3 bases from J, leaving 14 bases between. Germline V gene data show CDR1 as SGHDN and CDR2 as FVKESK. Here the CDR3 reads CASSPNYGGTDTQYF. The CDR3 coding sequence is TGTGCCAGCAGCCCCAACTATGGGGGGACAGATACGCAGTATTTT.

DNA for the CDR3: TGTGCCAGCAGCTTACAAACCGGGTGGCGGAACAATGAGCAGTTCTTC. Translating gives CASSLQTGWRNNEQFF. The chain employs TRBV5-6 and TRBJ2-1; D unresolved. The CDR3 is made up of 16 amino acids. Trimming cost V 2 bases and J 5 bases, with 17 bases left between them. Germline V gene lookup returns CDR1 SGHDT and CDR2 YYEEEE.

The V gene is TRBV28, the J gene TRBJ2-7, with 12 bases aligning to TRBD2. This CDR3 spans 15 amino acids. The J segment lost 7 bases and the V segment lost 6 bases, leaving 10 bases of the junction unmatched. CDR1 is MDHEN and CDR2 is SYDVKM in the germline V gene. CDR3 coding DNA: TGTGCCAGCAGCTTAGGACTAGCGGGGTCGAGGGAGCAGTACTTC. Protein: CASSLGLAGSREQYF.

In regard to this clone: This sample also contains other DNA sequences that code for the same CDR3. This chain's CDR3 is CASSPQPSLSTDTQYF. CDR3 DNA: TGTGCCAGCAGCCCCCAACCTAGCCTTAGCACAGATACGCAGTATTTT. The V and J genes are TRBV4-2 and TRBJ2-3; a weak D match, TRBD2 (5 bases). This CDR3 contains 16 residues. V dropped 4 bases and J dropped 0 bases, with 14 bases sitting between them. Germline CDR1 LGHNA, CDR2 YNFKEQ.

Only one count was recorded for this clone. This chain joins TRBV7-9 and TRBJ1-1; D not certain. CDR1 SEHNR and CDR2 FQNEAQ come from the germline V gene (reference sequence). The V and J ends lost 5 bases and 0 bases respectively, with 16 bases between them. The CDR3 contains 16 residues. In DNA, the CDR3 is TGTGCCAGCAGCGATTCTCACAGCGCCATGAACACTGAAGCTTTCTTT. Residues: CASSDSHSAMNTEAFF.

The chain recombines TRBV30 with TRBJ2-1, with 8 bases identical to TRBD2. There are 14 residues in the CDR3. Trimming took 3 bases from V and 9 from J; bases not matched to a gene: 10. Germline values: CDR1 GTSNPN, CDR2 SVGIG (reference sequence). CDR3 sequence (DNA): TGTGCCTGGAGATTTAGCGGGAATAACCCTGAGCAGTTCTTC. Its translation: CAWRFSGNNPEQFF.

In its sample, this clone ranks as large. In DNA form, the CDR3 reads TGTGCCAGCAGTTACGAAGCAGGGGGTTCCTACGAGCAGTACTTC. This sequence encodes CASSYEAGGSYEQYF. This rearrangement joins TRBV6-5 to TRBJ2-7; 7 nucleotides agree with TRBD1. Germline trimming cut 2 bases from V and 1 base from J; bases unmatched to any gene: 5. The CDR3 is made up of 15 amino acids. Germline values: CDR1 MNHEY, CDR2 SVGAGI.

The rearrangement joins TRBV10-3 to TRBJ2-3; possible D gene TRBD2, 5 bases. The CDR3 loop spans 16 amino acids. V shed 3 bases and J shed 2 bases, with 15 bases lying between them. Germline V gives CDR1 ENHRY, CDR2 SYGVKD. The CDR3 DNA sequence: TGTGCCATCAGTGATCCATCTGGACTGACCACAGATACGCAGTATTTT. It specifies CAISDPSGLTTDTQYF.

A word on this clone: The DNA is omitted, as the CDR3 cannot be located on it reliably, and the CDR3 follows TCRdb's listing. V is TRBV12-2 and J is TRBJ2-3; the table assigns TRBD2, which was not confirmed against the DNA. TRBV12-2 is a listed pseudogene. Both ends counted, the CDR3 spans 16 residues. This CDR3 reads CASRPQAGYRCDTQYF.

CDR3 in amino acids: CAWSEDRRITEAFF. Here the CDR3 DNA reads TGTGCCTGGAGTGAAGACAGGAGAATCACTGAAGCTTTCTTT. V and J are TRBV30 and TRBJ1-1, with D possibly TRBD1 on 6 matching bases. The V gene lost 1 base and the J gene lost 4 bases, with 13 bases spanning the gap. CDR3 length equals 14 residues. In germline, CDR1 is GTSNPN, CDR2 SVGIG (reference sequence).

The chain joins TRBV18 to TRBJ1-1; D remains unclear. The V and J ends lost 2 bases and 1 base respectively, with 11 bases between them. The length of the CDR3 is 15 residues. CDR1 is KGHSH, CDR2 LQKENI, per germline. The CDR3 loop reads CASSPGGWENTEAFF. In DNA form, the CDR3 reads TGTGCCAGCTCACCAGGAGGGTGGGAGAACACTGAAGCTTTCTTT.

The chain joins TRBV10-3 to TRBJ1-1; 11 bases map to TRBD1. The length of the CDR3 is 15 residues. The germline gives CDR1 ENHRY, CDR2 SYGVKD. J gave up 4 bases and V 4 bases, and 5 bases lay outside the gene matches. The CDR3 spells CAISAWDRGGTEAFF. The CDR3 bases are TGTGCCATCAGTGCTTGGGACAGGGGGGGCACTGAAGCTTTCTTT.